Detailed here is one T cell receptor (beta chain). Its target is unknown. This record belongs to a study of T cell repertoires in cytomegalovirus infection. Study-wide context: It was the public TCR beta signatures that indicated both CMV infection and matching HLA type.

Study-wide results and limits: HLA-C-restricted CMV clonotypes gave the most frequent clonotype in two of eight donors. Of the TCR beta families, the public ones yielded a cumulative frequency that identified carriers of CMV plus the relevant HLA.

MiXCR, run by TCRdb on the reads, gives a single entry per CDR3 protein. The table records more than 400,000 distinct CDR3 sequences, around 27% of them present only once. CDR1 and CDR2 (germline): MNHEY, SMNVEV (reference sequence). The CDR3 extends over 15 amino acids. V lost 5 bases and J lost 5, with 18 bases in between. The TCR was taken from a human donor in good health (CMV status not recorded). Some clones in this sample may be carry-over from other donors' samples. The rearrangement joins TRBV27 to TRBJ1-1; tentatively, D is TRBD1 (6 bases). Input material: PBMCs. The CDR3 nucleotides read TGTGCCAGCAGTCCCCCCGGGGGCCTGGGGACTGAAGCTTTCTTT. As protein: CASSPPGGLGTEAFF.